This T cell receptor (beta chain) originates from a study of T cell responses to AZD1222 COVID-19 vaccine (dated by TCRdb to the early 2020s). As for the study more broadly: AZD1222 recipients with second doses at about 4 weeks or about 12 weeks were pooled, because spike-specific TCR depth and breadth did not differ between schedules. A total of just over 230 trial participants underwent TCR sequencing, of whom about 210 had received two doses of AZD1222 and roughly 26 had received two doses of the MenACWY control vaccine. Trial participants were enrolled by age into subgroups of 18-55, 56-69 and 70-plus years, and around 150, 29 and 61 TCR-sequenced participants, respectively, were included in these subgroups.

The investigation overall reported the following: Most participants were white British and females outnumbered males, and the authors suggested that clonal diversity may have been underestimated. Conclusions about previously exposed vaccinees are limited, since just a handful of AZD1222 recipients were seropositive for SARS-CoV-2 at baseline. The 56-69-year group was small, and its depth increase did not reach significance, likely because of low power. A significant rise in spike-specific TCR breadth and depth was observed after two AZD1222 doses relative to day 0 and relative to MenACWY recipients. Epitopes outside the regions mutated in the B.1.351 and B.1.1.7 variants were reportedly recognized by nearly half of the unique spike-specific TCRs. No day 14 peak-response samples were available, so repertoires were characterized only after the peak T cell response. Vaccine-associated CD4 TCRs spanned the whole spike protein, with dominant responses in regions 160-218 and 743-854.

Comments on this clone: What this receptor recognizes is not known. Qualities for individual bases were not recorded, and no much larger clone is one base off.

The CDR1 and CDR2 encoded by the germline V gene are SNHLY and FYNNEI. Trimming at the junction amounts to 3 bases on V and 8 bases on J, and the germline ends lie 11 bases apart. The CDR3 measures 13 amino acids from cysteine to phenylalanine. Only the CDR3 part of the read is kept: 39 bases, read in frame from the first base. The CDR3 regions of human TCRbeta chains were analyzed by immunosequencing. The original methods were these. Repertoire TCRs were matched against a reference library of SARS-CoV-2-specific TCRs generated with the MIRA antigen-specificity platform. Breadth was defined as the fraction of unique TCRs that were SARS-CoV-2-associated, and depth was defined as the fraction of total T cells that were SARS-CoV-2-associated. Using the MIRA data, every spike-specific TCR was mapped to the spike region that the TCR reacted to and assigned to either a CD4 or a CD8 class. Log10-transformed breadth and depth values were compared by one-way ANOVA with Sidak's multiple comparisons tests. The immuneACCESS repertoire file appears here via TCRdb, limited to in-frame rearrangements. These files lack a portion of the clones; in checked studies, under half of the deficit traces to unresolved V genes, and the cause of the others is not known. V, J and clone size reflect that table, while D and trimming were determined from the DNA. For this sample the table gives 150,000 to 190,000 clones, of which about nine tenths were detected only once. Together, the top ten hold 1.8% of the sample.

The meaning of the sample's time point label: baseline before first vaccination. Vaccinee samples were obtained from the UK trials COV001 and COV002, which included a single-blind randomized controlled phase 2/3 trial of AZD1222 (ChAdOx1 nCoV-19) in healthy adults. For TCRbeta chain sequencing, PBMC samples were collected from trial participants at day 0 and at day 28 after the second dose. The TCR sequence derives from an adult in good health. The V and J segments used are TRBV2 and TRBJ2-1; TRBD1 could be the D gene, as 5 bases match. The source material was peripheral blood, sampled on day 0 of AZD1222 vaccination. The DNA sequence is TGTGCCAGCAGTGATGCCAGGGTGGATGAGCAGTTCTTC. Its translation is CASSDARVDEQFF.